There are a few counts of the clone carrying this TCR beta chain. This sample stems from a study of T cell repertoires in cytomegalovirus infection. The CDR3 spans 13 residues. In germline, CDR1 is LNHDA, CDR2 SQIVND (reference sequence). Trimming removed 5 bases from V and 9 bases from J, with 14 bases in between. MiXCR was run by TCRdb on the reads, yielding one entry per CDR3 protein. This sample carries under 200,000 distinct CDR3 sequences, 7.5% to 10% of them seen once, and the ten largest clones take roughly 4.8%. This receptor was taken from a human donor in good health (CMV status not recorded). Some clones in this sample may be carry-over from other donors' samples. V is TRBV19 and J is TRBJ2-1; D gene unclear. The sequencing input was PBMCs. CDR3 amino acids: CASSAFPGLEQFF. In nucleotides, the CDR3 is TGTGCCAGTAGTGCGTTCCCCGGGCTTGAGCAGTTCTTC.